Below are 8 T cell receptor beta chains sequenced from a single sample in a study of blood T cell repertoires in COVID-19. The data were produced by immunoSEQ multiplex PCR, yet TCRdb's version contains in-frame clones alone and is incomplete. The sample holds 150,000 to 200,000 clones; roughly nine tenths are singletons and the top ten take roughly 11%. Material: peripheral blood. The receptors derive from a woman aged 55-70 years with COVID-19, enrolled during active disease.

The chain carries TRBV7-2 and TRBJ1-1, with 7 bases that match TRBD1. V was clipped by 6 bases and J by 2 bases; unmatched bases: 12. Germline V gene lookup returns CDR1 SGHTA and CDR2 FQGNSA. The CDR3 has 16 amino acids. The chain's CDR3 is CASSSLQGGKNTEAFF. CDR3 DNA: TGTGCCAGCAGTTCGCTGCAGGGGGGAAAAAACACTGAAGCTTTCTTT. Complete variable domain (other parts from reference TRBV7-2 and TRBJ1-1): GAGVSQSPSNKVTEKGKDVELRCDPISGHTALYWYRQSLGQGLEFLIYFQGNSAPDKSGLPSDRFSAERTGGSVSTLTIQRTQQEDSAVYLCASSSLQGGKNTEAFFGQGTRLTVV.

This clone was seen a few times. The rearrangement joins TRBV29-1 to TRBJ1-6; D is possibly TRBD1 (6 bases). V was clipped by 6 bases and J by 9 bases, with 18 bases between them. Germline CDR1 reads SQVTM; CDR2 reads ANQGSEA. The CDR3 sequence is 14 residues long. CDR3 nucleotides: TGCAGCGTCCTCCCGGGTGGGGGCGGTTCACCCCTCCACTTT. This sequence encodes CSVLPGGGGSPLHF.

V and J are TRBV19 and TRBJ2-7, with 9 bases that match TRBD2. The ends lost 4 bases at V and 0 bases at J; junction bases unmatched: 4. The germline V gene encodes CDR1 LNHDA and CDR2 SQIVND (reference sequence). The CDR3 length is 15 residues. CDR3 bases: TGTGCCAGTAGTAATTCAGCGGGAGGCTCCTACGAGCAGTACTTC. Protein sequence: CASSNSAGGSYEQYF. Drawing the rest from reference TRBV19 and TRBJ2-7, the complete variable domain is DGGITQSPKYLFRKEGQNVTLSCEQNLNHDAMYWYRQDPGQGLRLIYYSQIVNDFQKGDIAEGYSVSREKKESFPLTVTSAQKNPTAFYLCASSNSAGGSYEQYFGPGTRLTVT.

V is TRBV3-1 (or the pseudogene TRBV3-2) and J is TRBJ1-2; D uncertain. The ends were cut back, 4 bases at V and 5 bases at J, with 17 bases in the middle. Germline CDR1 reads LGHDT; CDR2 reads YNNKEL (reference sequence). The CDR3 length is 15 residues. This CDR3 is CASSPWEEVIYGYTF. CDR3 sequence (DNA): TGTGCCAGCAGCCCGTGGGAGGAAGTCATTTATGGCTACACCTTC.

This clone was seen only once. This rearrangement joins TRBV5-6 to TRBJ2-7, with 10 positions matching TRBD2. Trimming cost V 2 bases and J 6 bases; bases outside gene matches: 5. The germline CDR1 and CDR2 sequences are SGHDT and YYEEEE. This CDR3 is 14 amino acids long. Here the CDR3 reads CASSFGAGGGEQYF. The CDR3 coding sequence is TGTGCCAGCAGCTTCGGAGCGGGAGGGGGCGAGCAGTACTTC. The full variable domain, its missing parts supplied by reference TRBV5-6 and TRBJ2-7, is DAGVTQSPTHLIKTRGQQVTLRCSPKSGHDTVSWYQQALGQGPQFIFQYYEEEERQRGNFPDRFSGHQFPNYSSELNVNALLLGDSALYLCASSFGAGGGEQYFGPGTRLTVT.

The chain has TRBV2 and TRBJ2-1, with 7 nucleotides matching TRBD2. CDR3 length: 15 residues. V lost 1 base, J lost 4 bases, and 4 bases stayed unmatched. Per germline, CDR1 SNHLY and CDR2 FYNNEI. Written as DNA, the CDR3 is TGTGCCAGCAGTGAAGAGACTAGCTCTTACAATGAGCAGTTCTTC. Its protein product is CASSEETSSYNEQFF. Full variable domain (rest looked up from reference TRBV2 and TRBJ2-1): EPEVTQTPSHQVTQMGQEVILRCVPISNHLYFYWYRQILGQKVEFLVSFYNNEISEKSEIFDDQFSVERPDGSNFTLKIRSTKLEDSAMYFCASSEETSSYNEQFFGPGTRLTVL.

The J gene is TRBJ2-1, the V gene TRBV5-4; perhaps TRBD1 as D (6 bases). The germline V and J ends were trimmed by 1 base and 7 bases, with 15 bases remaining between them. The CDR3 has 15 residues. Germline CDR1 and CDR2: SGHNT and YYREEE (reference sequence). The CDR3 nucleotides read TGTGCCAGCAGCTTGCCACCACAGGGTCCGAATGAGCAGTTCTTC. Amino acid sequence: CASSLPPQGPNEQFF.

The sample holds one count of this clone. The chain links TRBV28 to TRBJ2-7, with 11 bases identical to TRBD1. V lost 2 bases to trimming and J lost 5 bases; unmatched junction nucleotides: 5. Germline loops: CDR1 MDHEN, CDR2 SYDVKM. The CDR3 consists of 15 residues. The CDR3 protein is CASSLTGQGVHEQYF. In DNA, the CDR3 is TGTGCCAGCAGTTTAACGGGACAGGGGGTCCACGAGCAGTACTTC.